This T cell receptor (beta chain) derives from a study of T cell changes during pregnancy in multiple sclerosis. V was pared by 5 bases and J by 0 bases, with 6 bases of the junction left unmatched. The germline CDR1 and CDR2 sequences are MNHEY and SMNVEV (reference sequence). There are 16 residues in the CDR3. Clones were sequenced by immunoSEQ multiplex PCR, and TCRdb holds only the in-frame ones, with some missing. In the table there are under 50,000 clones, around 92% of which are singletons. The sequence came from a female donor with multiple sclerosis, enrolled in a pregnancy study. The sample was CD8+ T cells from peripheral blood mononuclear cells, taken in the first trimester of pregnancy. This chain uses TRBV27 with TRBJ2-7; 11 bases align to TRBD2. Written as DNA, the CDR3 is TGTGCCAGCAGTATCGGGACTAGCGGAAGCTCCTACGAGCAGTACTTC. This gives the protein CASSIGTSGSSYEQYF.